This passage covers 9 T cell receptor beta chains from one sample sequenced in a study of blood T cell repertoires in COVID-19. TCRdb's table, derived via immunoSEQ multiplex PCR, lists solely in-frame clones and lacks some. The table has a few hundred thousand clones, about 89% seen once. The specimen was peripheral blood. The receptors here all came from a man aged 40-55 years with acute or convalescent COVID-19.

The J gene is TRBJ2-2, the V gene TRBV2, with D perhaps matching TRBD1 (5 bases). The CDR3 sequence is 14 residues long. CDR1 SNHLY and CDR2 FYNNEI come from the germline V gene. The V gene lost 3 bases and the J gene lost 5 bases, with 10 bases spanning the gap. CDR3 protein: CASSDQGRTGELFF. The DNA for the CDR3 is TGTGCCAGCAGTGACCAGGGTAGGACCGGGGAGCTGTTTTTT. The full variable domain, in which reference TRBV2 and TRBJ2-2 provide the parts outside the CDR3, is EPEVTQTPSHQVTQMGQEVILRCVPISNHLYFYWYRQILGQKVEFLVSFYNNEISEKSEIFDDQFSVERPDGSNFTLKIRSTKLEDSAMYFCASSDQGRTGELFFGEGSRLTVL.

The chain employs TRBV27 and TRBJ1-1; possible D gene TRBD1, 5 bases. Germline V CDR1 and CDR2: MNHEY, SMNVEV (reference sequence). The ends were cut back, 2 bases at V and 1 base at J, with 14 bases in the middle. The length of the CDR3 is 16 residues. CDR3 amino acids: CASSLRGDGWNTEAFF. The CDR3 coding sequence is TGTGCCAGCAGTTTACGGGGGGATGGGTGGAACACTGAAGCTTTCTTT.

This clone has only one observation. The chain has TRBV28 and TRBJ2-1; TRBD2 matches at 7 bases. Per the germline V gene, CDR1 is MDHEN and CDR2 is SYDVKM. J was trimmed by 5 bases and V by 4 bases; bases with no gene match: 5. CDR3 length: 14 residues. The DNA of the CDR3 is TGTGCCAGCAGTTCCCTAGCGGTCGACAATGAGCAGTTCTTC. Protein: CASSSLAVDNEQFF.

This clone came up once. V usage is TRBV20-1 and J usage is TRBJ1-2; D unclear. Germline-derived CDR1 and CDR2 are DFQATT and SNEGSKA (reference sequence). Deletions cut 6 bases from V and 6 bases from J, with 8 bases between. This CDR3 contains 10 residues. The chain's CDR3 is CSAQMDGYTF. In DNA, the CDR3 is TGCAGTGCCCAGATGGATGGCTACACCTTC.

The chain combines TRBV4-2 with TRBJ1-6, with 7 bases that match TRBD1. V was pared by 7 bases and J by 8 bases, with 11 bases of the junction left unmatched. The CDR3 sequence is 15 residues long. CDR1 and CDR2 (germline): LGHNA, YNFKEQ. CDR3 sequence: CASTPGGLYYSPLHF. The DNA for the CDR3 is TGTGCCAGCACCCCAGGGGGACTCTACTATTCACCCCTCCACTTT.

The chain carries TRBV3-1 (or the pseudogene TRBV3-2) and TRBJ2-7; TRBD1 matches at 12 bases. V shed 0 bases and J 7 bases; nucleotides not matched to a gene: 4. The CDR3 totals 15 residues. Germline lookup yields CDR1 LGHDT and CDR2 YNNKEL (reference sequence). CDR3 bases: TGTGCCAGCAGCCAAGAGGGACAGGGGGCGAGGGAGCAGTACTTC. Its translation: CASSQEGQGAREQYF.

The chain links TRBV4-3 to TRBJ2-5; 14 positions match TRBD2. The junction had 9 bases not matched to a gene; V was cut back by 3 bases and J by 9 bases. This CDR3 spans 16 amino acids. Germline CDR1 is LGHNA and CDR2 is YSLEER. Written as DNA, the CDR3 is TGCGCCAGCAGCCAGGGCCGACTAGCGGGGGGGCAGGCCCAGTACTTC. Encoded protein: CASSQGRLAGGQAQYF.

This clone was picked up a small number of times. The chain links TRBV6-5 to TRBJ2-7, with D perhaps matching TRBD2 (6 bases). The CDR3 totals 12 residues. The V gene's germline CDR1 is MNHEY and CDR2 SVGAGI. V lost 8 bases and J lost 5, with 13 bases in between. The CDR3 DNA reads TGTGCCAGCGAGGGAGGAGTCGACGAGCAGTACTTC. Amino acid sequence: CASEGGVDEQYF.

About this clone: The sample carries other DNA sequences with the same CDR3. The chain recombines TRBV28 with TRBJ1-2; D unclear. The CDR3 contains 13 residues. Germline V lookup: CDR1 MDHEN, CDR2 SYDVKM. Between the trimmed V and J ends, which lost 3 bases and 5 bases, there was a span of 10 bases. CDR3 region: CASSFGGFYGYTF. CDR3 coding DNA: TGTGCCAGCAGTTTTGGCGGATTTTATGGCTACACCTTC.